Below, 13 T cell receptor beta chains from the same sample are listed, as sequenced in a study of cytomegalovirus exposure and HLA in healthy donors. The PCR had 60 Vbeta and 13 Jbeta primers. Profiled with immunoSEQ multiplex PCR; TCRdb holds only in-frame clones, not every one. Found here are 130,000 or so clones, 65% to 75% of them singletons; the top ten hold approximately 7%. The source material was PBMCs. These receptors were obtained from a man aged 35 to 55 in good health and CMV-seropositive.

V usage is TRBV7-9 and J usage is TRBJ1-4; no clear D. The CDR3 has 15 residues. V was cut by 0 bases and J by 7 bases, with 12 bases left in between. Germline-derived CDR1 and CDR2 are SEHNR and FQNEAQ (reference sequence). CDR3 in amino acids: CASSLAGSVGEKLFF. The CDR3 DNA reads TGTGCCAGCAGCTTAGCAGGGAGCGTGGGTGAAAAACTGTTTTTT.

The chain uses TRBV5-1 and TRBJ2-5; TRBD2 aligns across 7 bases. J lost 1 base, V lost 0 bases, and 6 bases had no gene match. The CDR3 is made up of 16 amino acids. Germline loops: CDR1 SGHRS, CDR2 YFSETQ. CDR3 amino acids: CASSLGEGRGQETQYF. CDR3 in DNA: TGCGCCAGCAGCTTGGGGGAGGGTAGGGGCCAAGAGACCCAGTACTTC.

The rearrangement uses TRBV6-1 and TRBJ1-2, with D unresolved. Trimming took 5 bases from V and 2 from J, leaving 12 bases between them. The CDR3 consists of 14 residues. Germline CDR1 and CDR2: MNHNS and SASEGT. The CDR3 here is CASSSARSNYGYTF. DNA for the CDR3: TGTGCCAGCAGTTCGGCACGGAGCAACTATGGCTACACCTTC.

This rearrangement joins TRBV19 to TRBJ2-5; TRBD1 is a possible D gene (5 bases). Germline V gene lookup returns CDR1 LNHDA and CDR2 SQIVND (reference sequence). The CDR3 length is 15 residues. Trimming took off 0 bases at V and 5 bases at J, with 13 bases between the two ends. As DNA, the CDR3 is TGTGCCAGTAGTATAGATCCAGGGTTAGGTGAGACCCAGTACTTC. Translation: CASSIDPGLGETQYF.

The V gene is TRBV6-1, the J gene TRBJ1-3, with 8 bases that match TRBD1. The CDR3 is 18 amino acids. V shed 2 bases, J shed 4 bases, and the junction held 13 bases outside the gene matches. From germline, CDR1 is MNHNS and CDR2 SASEGT. The CDR3 spells CASSEFSGTGFFGNTIYF. CDR3 DNA sequence: TGTGCCAGCAGTGAATTTTCAGGGACAGGTTTCTTCGGAAACACCATATATTTT.

As to this clone: Other DNA sequences from this sample encode an identical CDR3 as well. The chain recombines TRBV7-9 with TRBJ2-5; 7 nucleotides agree with TRBD1. The germline V gene encodes CDR1 SEHNR and CDR2 FQNEAQ (reference sequence). V shed 6 bases, J shed 2 bases, and the junction held 6 bases outside the gene matches. CDR3 size: 14 residues. CDR3 DNA: TGTGCCAGCAGGACCGACAGGGAGCAAGAGACCCAGTACTTC. Amino acid sequence: CASRTDREQETQYF.

The rearrangement links TRBV19 to TRBJ1-5, with a weak D call TRBD1 (5 bases). Deletions cut 6 bases from V and 4 bases from J, with 16 bases between. Germline CDR1 LNHDA, CDR2 SQIVND (reference sequence). The CDR3 is 15 amino acids. CDR3 DNA sequence: TGTGCCAGTAGGGGGGGAGGGACTGGTAATCAGCCCCAGCATTTT. Protein sequence: CASRGGGTGNQPQHF.

The chain joins TRBV19 to TRBJ1-2, with no clear D. CDR1 and CDR2 (germline): LNHDA, SQIVND (reference sequence). The ends were cut back, 1 base at V and 4 bases at J, with 7 bases in the middle. CDR3 size: 13 residues. CDR3 DNA sequence: TGTGCCAGTAGTATAGGACACTCCTATGGCTACACCTTC. Residues: CASSIGHSYGYTF.

This clone has only one observation. At one of its ends the junction is not consistent with the germline gene, which may arise from a read error. J is TRBJ2-1 and V is TRBV7-7; 9 bases fit TRBD2. The CDR3 loop spans 14 amino acids. Germline V CDR1 and CDR2: SSHAT, FNYEAQ (reference sequence). In DNA form, the CDR3 reads TGTGCTAGCAGCATACTAGCGGGTTCCAATGAGCAGTTCTTC. Translation gives CASSILAGSNEQFF.

This clone appeared a single time. This sequence joins TRBV6-6 and TRBJ2-7; perhaps TRBD1 as D (7 bases). Germline CDR1 reads MNHNY; CDR2 reads SVGAGI (reference sequence). Trimming pared 2 bases from V and 7 bases from J, leaving 15 bases between. This CDR3 has 14 amino acids. The CDR3 is CASSYGGTVAEQYF. The CDR3 DNA is TGTGCCAGCAGTTACGGGGGGACAGTGGCTGAGCAGTACTTC.

The rearrangement links TRBV29-1 to TRBJ2-7; D might be TRBD1 (5 bases). V lost 5 bases, J lost 2 bases, and 7 bases lay in between. In germline, CDR1 is SQVTM, CDR2 ANQGSEA. The CDR3 length is 11 residues. The CDR3 is CSVSGPYEQYF. As DNA, the CDR3 is TGCAGCGTTTCAGGGCCCTACGAGCAGTACTTC.

The rearrangement uses TRBV25-1 and TRBJ1-2, with D possibly being TRBD1 (6 bases). The length of the CDR3 is 13 residues. Deletions cut 3 bases from V and 6 bases from J, with 11 bases between. Germline CDR1 is MGHDK and CDR2 is SYGVNS. The DNA for the CDR3 is TGTGCCAGCAGTGATGACAGGCCGCATGGCTACACCTTC. It is translated as CASSDDRPHGYTF.

This clone was seen only once. The chain links TRBV19 to TRBJ2-2, with 9 bases aligning to TRBD1. The CDR3 is 13 residues long. V lost 3 bases to trimming and J lost 9 bases; unmatched junction nucleotides: 2. Germline CDR1 reads LNHDA; CDR2 reads SQIVND (reference sequence). The CDR3 loop is CASSIGTGRELFF. For the CDR3, the DNA is TGTGCCAGTAGTATCGGGACAGGGCGGGAGCTGTTTTTT. The full variable domain, rest sourced from reference TRBV19 and TRBJ2-2, is DGGITQSPKYLFRKEGQNVTLSCEQNLNHDAMYWYRQDPGQGLRLIYYSQIVNDFQKGDIAEGYSVSREKKESFPLTVTSAQKNPTAFYLCASSIGTGRELFFGEGSRLTVL.